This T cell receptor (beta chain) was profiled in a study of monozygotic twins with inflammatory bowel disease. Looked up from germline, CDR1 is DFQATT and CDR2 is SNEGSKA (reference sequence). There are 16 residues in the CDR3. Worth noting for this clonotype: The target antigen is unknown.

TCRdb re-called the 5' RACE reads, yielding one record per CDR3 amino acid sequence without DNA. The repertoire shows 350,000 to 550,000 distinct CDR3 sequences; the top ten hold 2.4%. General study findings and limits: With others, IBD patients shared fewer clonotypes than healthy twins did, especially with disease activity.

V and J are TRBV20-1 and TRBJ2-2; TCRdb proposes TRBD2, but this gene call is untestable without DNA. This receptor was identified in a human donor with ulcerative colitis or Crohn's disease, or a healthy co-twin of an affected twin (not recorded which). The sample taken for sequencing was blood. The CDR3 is CSALGLAGVNTGELLF.